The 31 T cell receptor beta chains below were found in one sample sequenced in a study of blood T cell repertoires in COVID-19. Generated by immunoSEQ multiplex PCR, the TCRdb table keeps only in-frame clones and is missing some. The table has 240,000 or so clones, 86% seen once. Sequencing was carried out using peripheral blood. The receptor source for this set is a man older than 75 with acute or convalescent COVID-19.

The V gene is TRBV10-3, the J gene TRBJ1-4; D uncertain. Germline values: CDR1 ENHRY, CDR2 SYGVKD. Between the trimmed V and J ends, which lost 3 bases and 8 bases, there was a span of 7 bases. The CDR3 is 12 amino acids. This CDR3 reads CAISDVAEKLFF. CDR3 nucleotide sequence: TGTGCCATCAGTGATGTGGCCGAAAAACTGTTTTTT.

In DNA form, the CDR3 reads TGTGCCAGCAGTACCTCGGATCAGCCCCAGCATTTT. It is translated as CASSTSDQPQHF. The chain joins TRBV28 to TRBJ1-5; no clear D. The germline V and J ends were trimmed by 5 bases and 5 bases, with 7 bases remaining between them. The CDR3 has 12 amino acids. The germline V gene encodes CDR1 MDHEN and CDR2 SYDVKM.

The CDR3: CASNEFVGELFF. The CDR3 bases are TGTGCCAGCAACGAGTTCGTCGGGGAGCTGTTTTTT. The chain is built from TRBV12-3 or TRBV12-4 and TRBJ2-2, with no clear D. Trimming removed 7 bases at V and 7 bases at J, with 10 bases between. The CDR3 has 12 amino acids.

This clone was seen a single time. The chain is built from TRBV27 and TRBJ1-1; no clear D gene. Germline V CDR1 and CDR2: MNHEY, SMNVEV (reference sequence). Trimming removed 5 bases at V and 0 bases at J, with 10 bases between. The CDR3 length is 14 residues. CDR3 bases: TGTGCCAGCAGTATTGGAGGTTTGAACACTGAAGCTTTCTTT. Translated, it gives CASSIGGLNTEAFF.

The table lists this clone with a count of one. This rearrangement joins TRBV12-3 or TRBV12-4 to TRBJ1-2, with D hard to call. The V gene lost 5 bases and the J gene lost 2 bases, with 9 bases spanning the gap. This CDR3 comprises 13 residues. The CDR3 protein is CASSVDSNYGYTF. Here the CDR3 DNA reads TGTGCCAGCAGTGTGGACTCAAACTATGGCTACACCTTC.

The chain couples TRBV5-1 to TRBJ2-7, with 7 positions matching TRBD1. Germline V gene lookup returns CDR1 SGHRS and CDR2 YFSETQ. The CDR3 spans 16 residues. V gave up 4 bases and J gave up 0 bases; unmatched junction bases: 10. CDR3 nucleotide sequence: TGCGCCAGCAGCAGCGGACAGGATTACCGCTCCTACGAGCAGTACTTC. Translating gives CASSSGQDYRSYEQYF. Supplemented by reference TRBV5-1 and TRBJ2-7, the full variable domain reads KAGVTQTPRYLIKTRGQQVTLSCSPISGHRSVSWYQQTPGQGLQFLFEYFSETQRNKGNFPGRFSGRQFSNSRSEMNVSTLELGDSALYLCASSSGQDYRSYEQYFGPGTRLTVT.

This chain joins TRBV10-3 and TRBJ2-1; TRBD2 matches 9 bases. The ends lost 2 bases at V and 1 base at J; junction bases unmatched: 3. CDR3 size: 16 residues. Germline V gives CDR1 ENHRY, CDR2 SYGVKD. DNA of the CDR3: TGTGCCATCAGTGAGAAAGCGGGAGGATCCTACAATGAGCAGTTCTTC. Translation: CAISEKAGGSYNEQFF.

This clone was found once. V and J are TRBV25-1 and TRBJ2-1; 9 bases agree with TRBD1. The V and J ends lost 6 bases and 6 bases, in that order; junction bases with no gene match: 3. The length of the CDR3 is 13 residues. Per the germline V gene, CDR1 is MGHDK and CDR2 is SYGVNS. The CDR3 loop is CASRRQGGNEQFF. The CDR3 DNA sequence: TGTGCCAGCAGGAGACAGGGGGGCAATGAGCAGTTCTTC.

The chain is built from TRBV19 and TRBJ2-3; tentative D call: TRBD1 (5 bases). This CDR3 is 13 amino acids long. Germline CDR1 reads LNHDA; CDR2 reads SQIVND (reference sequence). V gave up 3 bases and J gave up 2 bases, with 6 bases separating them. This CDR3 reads CASSIGATDTQYF. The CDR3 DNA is TGTGCCAGTAGTATTGGGGCCACAGATACGCAGTATTTT.

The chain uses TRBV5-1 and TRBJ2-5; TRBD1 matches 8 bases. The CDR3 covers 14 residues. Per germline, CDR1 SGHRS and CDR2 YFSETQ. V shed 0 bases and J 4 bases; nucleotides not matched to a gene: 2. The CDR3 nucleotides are TGCGCCAGCAGCTTGGGACAGGGGCGAGAGACCCAGTACTTC. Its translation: CASSLGQGRETQYF. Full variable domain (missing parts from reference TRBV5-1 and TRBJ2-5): KAGVTQTPRYLIKTRGQQVTLSCSPISGHRSVSWYQQTPGQGLQFLFEYFSETQRNKGNFPGRFSGRQFSNSRSEMNVSTLELGDSALYLCASSLGQGRETQYFGPGTRLLVL.

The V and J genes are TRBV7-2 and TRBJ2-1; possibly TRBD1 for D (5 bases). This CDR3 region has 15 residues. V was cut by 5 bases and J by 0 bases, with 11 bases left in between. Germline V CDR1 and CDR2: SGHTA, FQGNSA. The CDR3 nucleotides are TGTGCCAGCAGCCCCACAGGATTCTCCTACAATGAGCAGTTCTTC. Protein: CASSPTGFSYNEQFF.

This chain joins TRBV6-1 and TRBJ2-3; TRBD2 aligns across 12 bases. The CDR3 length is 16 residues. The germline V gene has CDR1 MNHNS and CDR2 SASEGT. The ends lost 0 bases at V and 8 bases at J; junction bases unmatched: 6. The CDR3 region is CASSEAASGGAGTQYF. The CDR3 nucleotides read TGTGCCAGCAGTGAAGCAGCTAGCGGGGGGGCTGGTACGCAGTATTTT.

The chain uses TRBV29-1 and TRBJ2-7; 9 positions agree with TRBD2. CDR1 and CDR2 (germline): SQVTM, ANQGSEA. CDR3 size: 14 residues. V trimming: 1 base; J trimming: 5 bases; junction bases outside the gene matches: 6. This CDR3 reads CSVEGVAGVHEQYF. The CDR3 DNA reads TGCAGCGTTGAAGGAGTAGCGGGAGTTCACGAGCAGTACTTC.

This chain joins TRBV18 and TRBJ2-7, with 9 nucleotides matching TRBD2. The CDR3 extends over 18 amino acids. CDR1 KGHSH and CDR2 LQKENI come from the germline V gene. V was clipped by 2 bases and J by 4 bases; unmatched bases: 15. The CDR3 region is CASSPILGNSGSGYEQYF. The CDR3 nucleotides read TGTGCCAGCTCACCAATCCTTGGTAATAGCGGGAGTGGATACGAGCAGTACTTC.

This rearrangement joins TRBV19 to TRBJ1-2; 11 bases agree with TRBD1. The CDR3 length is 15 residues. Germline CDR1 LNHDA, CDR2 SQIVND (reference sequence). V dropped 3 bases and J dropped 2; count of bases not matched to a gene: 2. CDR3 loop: CASSMGQGGNYGYTF. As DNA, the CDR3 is TGTGCCAGTAGTATGGGACAGGGGGGCAACTATGGCTACACCTTC. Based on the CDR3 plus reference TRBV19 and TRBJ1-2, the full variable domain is DGGITQSPKYLFRKEGQNVTLSCEQNLNHDAMYWYRQDPGQGLRLIYYSQIVNDFQKGDIAEGYSVSREKKESFPLTVTSAQKNPTAFYLCASSMGQGGNYGYTFGSGTRLTVV.

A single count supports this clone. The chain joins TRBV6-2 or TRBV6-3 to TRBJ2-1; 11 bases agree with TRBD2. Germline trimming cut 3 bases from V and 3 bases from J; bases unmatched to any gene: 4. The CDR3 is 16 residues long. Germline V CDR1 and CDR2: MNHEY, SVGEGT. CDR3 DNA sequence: TGTGCCAGCAGTTATCTAGCGGGGGGCAACTACAATGAGCAGTTCTTC. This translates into CASSYLAGGNYNEQFF.

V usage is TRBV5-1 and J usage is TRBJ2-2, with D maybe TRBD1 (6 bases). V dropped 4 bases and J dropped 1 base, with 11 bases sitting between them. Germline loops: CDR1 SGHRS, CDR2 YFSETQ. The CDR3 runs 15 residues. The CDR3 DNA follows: TGCGCCAGCAGCCCGGACAGCTTGAACACCGGGGAGCTGTTTTTT. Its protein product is CASSPDSLNTGELFF.

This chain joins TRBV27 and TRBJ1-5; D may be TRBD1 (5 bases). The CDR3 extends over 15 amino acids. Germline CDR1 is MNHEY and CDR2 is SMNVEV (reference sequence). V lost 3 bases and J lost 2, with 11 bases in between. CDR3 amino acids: CASSFFGGGNQPQHF. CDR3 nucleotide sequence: TGTGCCAGCAGTTTTTTCGGAGGGGGCAATCAGCCCCAGCATTTT.

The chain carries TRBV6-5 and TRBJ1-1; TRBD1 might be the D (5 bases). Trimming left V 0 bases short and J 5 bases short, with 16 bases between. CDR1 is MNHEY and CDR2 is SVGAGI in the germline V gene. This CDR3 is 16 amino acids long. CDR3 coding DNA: TGTGCCAGCAGTTACTCGTCGGAAGGGGATAGGACTGAAGCTTTCTTT. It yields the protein CASSYSSEGDRTEAFF.

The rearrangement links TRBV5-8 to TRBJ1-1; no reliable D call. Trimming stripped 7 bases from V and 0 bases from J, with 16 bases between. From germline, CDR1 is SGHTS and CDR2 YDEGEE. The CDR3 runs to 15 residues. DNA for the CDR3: TGTGCCAGCCCCCGGGGAGGAGTGATGAACACTGAAGCTTTCTTT. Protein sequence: CASPRGGVMNTEAFF.

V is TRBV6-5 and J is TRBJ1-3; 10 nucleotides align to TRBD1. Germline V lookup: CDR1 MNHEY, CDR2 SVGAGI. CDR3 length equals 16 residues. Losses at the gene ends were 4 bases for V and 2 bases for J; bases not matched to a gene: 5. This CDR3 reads CASSSGTGAPGNTIYF. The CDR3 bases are TGTGCCAGCAGTTCGGGGACAGGGGCCCCTGGAAACACCATATATTTT.

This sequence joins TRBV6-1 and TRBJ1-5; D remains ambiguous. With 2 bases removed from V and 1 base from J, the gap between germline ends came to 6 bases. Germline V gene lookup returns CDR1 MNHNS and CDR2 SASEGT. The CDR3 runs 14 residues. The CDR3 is CASSEHGSNQPQHF. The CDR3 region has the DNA TGTGCCAGCAGTGAACACGGGAGCAATCAGCCCCAGCATTTT.

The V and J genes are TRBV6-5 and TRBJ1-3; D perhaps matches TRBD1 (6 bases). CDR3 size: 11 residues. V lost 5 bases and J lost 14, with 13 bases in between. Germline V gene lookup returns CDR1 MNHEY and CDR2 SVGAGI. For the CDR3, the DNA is TGTGCCAGCAGTCAGGGGACATACTTATATTTT. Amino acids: CASSQGTYLYF.

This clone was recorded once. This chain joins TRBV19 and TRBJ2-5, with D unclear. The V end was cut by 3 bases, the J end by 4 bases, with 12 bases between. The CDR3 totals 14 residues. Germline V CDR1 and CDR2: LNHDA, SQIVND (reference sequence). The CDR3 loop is CASSMVTASETQYF. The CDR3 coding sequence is TGTGCCAGTAGTATGGTTACAGCTTCAGAGACCCAGTACTTC.

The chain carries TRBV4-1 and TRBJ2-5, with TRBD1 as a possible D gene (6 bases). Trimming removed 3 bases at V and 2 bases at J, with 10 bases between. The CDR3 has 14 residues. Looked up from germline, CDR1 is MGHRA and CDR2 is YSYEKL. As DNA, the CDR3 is TGCGCCAGCAGCCATCAGGGGAGTCAAGAGACCCAGTACTTC. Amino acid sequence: CASSHQGSQETQYF.

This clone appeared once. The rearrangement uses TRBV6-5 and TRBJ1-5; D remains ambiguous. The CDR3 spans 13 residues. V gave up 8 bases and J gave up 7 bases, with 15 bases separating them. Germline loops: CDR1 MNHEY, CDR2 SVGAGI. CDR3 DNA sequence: TGTGCCAGCGGCCCTCGATCCAAACAGCCCCAGCATTTT. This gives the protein CASGPRSKQPQHF.

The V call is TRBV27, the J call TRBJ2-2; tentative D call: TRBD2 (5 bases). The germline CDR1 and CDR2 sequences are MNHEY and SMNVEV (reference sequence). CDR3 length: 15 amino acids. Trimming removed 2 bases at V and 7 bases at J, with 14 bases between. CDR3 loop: CASSLRRERNGELFF. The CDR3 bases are TGTGCCAGCAGTTTACGTCGGGAACGAAACGGGGAGCTGTTTTTT.

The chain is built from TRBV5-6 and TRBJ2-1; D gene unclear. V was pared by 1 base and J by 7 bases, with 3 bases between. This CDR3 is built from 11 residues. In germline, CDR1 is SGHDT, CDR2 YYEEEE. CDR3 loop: CASSLTNEQFF. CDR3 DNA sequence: TGTGCCAGCAGCTTGACTAATGAGCAGTTCTTC.

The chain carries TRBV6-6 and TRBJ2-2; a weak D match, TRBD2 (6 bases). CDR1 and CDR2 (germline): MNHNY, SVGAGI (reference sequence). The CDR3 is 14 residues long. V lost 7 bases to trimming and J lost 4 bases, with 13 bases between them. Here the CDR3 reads CASIQLATTGELFF. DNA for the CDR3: TGTGCCAGCATTCAACTAGCTACCACCGGGGAGCTGTTTTTT.

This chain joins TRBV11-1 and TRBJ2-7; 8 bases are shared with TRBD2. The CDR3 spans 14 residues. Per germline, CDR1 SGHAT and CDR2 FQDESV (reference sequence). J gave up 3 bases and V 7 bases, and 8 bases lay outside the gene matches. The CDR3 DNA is TGTGCCAGCACCCCTCGGACTAGCAGCTACGAGCAGTACTTC. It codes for CASTPRTSSYEQYF.

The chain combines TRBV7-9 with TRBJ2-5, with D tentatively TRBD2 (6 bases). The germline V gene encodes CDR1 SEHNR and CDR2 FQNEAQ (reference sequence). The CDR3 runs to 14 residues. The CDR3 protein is CVSAEGQYQETQYF. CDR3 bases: TGTGTCTCCGCGGAGGGGCAGTACCAAGAGACCCAGTACTTC.